One and the same sample provided the 29 T cell receptor beta chains below, sequenced in a study of shared T cell receptors in the human thymus. The table came from immunoSEQ multiplex PCR; TCRdb's copy has only in-frame clones and leaves some out. The profile shows about 660,000 clones, around 89% of them singletons. These data also featured in a second study, about human thymus T cells.

The sequencing sample was made of thymocytes. The receptor set was obtained from a boy under two years old with a congenital heart defect.

The CDR3 is CASGPGGPYGYTF. CDR3 in DNA: TGTGCTAGTGGCCCCGGGGGACCCTACGGCTACACCTTC. V and J are TRBV12-5 and TRBJ1-2, with TRBD1 as a possible D gene (5 bases). CDR3 length equals 13 residues. V lost 6 bases, J lost 8 bases, and 16 bases lay in between. Germline V lookup: CDR1 LGHNT, CDR2 FRNRAP.

The chain joins TRBV5-6 to TRBJ2-1; TRBD1 agrees at 9 bases. The CDR3 covers 19 residues. The germline V gene has CDR1 SGHDT and CDR2 YYEEEE. V lost 4 bases and J lost 4; bases outside the gene matches: 18. The CDR3 DNA sequence: TGTGCCAGCAGCCCGCGGGACAGGGACGACCTACTACGTTACAATGAGCAGTTCTTC. It translates to CASSPRDRDDLLRYNEQFF.

The genes are TRBV27 and TRBJ1-1; D is unresolved. The CDR3 runs to 15 residues. The V end lost 2 bases, the J end lost 1 base, and 11 bases lay between the germline ends. Germline V gives CDR1 MNHEY, CDR2 SMNVEV (reference sequence). CDR3 sequence: CASSLKSGANTEAFF. In DNA, the CDR3 is TGTGCCAGCAGTTTAAAGTCGGGAGCGAACACTGAAGCTTTCTTT.

The chain combines TRBV5-1 with TRBJ2-7, with 10 bases fitting TRBD2. The CDR3 runs 18 residues. Germline V gives CDR1 SGHRS, CDR2 YFSETQ. V shed 0 bases, J shed 2 bases, and the junction held 11 bases outside the gene matches. CDR3 sequence: CASSLAGTSDYLTYEQYF. The CDR3 bases are TGCGCCAGCAGCTTGGCGGGGACTAGCGATTATCTAACCTACGAGCAGTACTTC. Combining the CDR3 with reference TRBV5-1 and TRBJ2-7 gives the whole variable domain KAGVTQTPRYLIKTRGQQVTLSCSPISGHRSVSWYQQTPGQGLQFLFEYFSETQRNKGNFPGRFSGRQFSNSRSEMNVSTLELGDSALYLCASSLAGTSDYLTYEQYFGPGTRLTVT.

The chain joins TRBV7-9 to TRBJ2-2; D is ambiguous. CDR1 is SEHNR, CDR2 FQNEAQ, per germline (reference sequence). Trimming cost V 4 bases and J 4 bases, with 10 bases left between them. The length of the CDR3 is 14 residues. The CDR3 protein is CASSSPTGTGELFF. Written as DNA, the CDR3 is TGTGCCAGCAGCTCGCCGACTGGCACCGGGGAGCTGTTTTTT.

The chain joins TRBV7-8 to TRBJ2-3, with 9 bases identical to TRBD1. CDR3 length equals 14 residues. The germline V gene encodes CDR1 SGHVS and CDR2 FQNEAQ. V dropped 7 bases and J dropped 4; count of bases not matched to a gene: 6. The CDR3 spells CASIGTGLADTQYF. CDR3 sequence (DNA): TGTGCCAGCATCGGGACAGGGTTGGCAGATACGCAGTATTTT.

The rearrangement uses TRBV28 and TRBJ2-7; 10 bases line up with TRBD2. With V trimmed by 5 bases and J by 6 bases, 16 bases remained unmatched. The germline V gene has CDR1 MDHEN and CDR2 SYDVKM. The CDR3 consists of 17 residues. The CDR3 DNA is TGTGCCAGCAGTCCGCGGACTAGCGGCCAGTGGGCGTGCGAGCAGTACTTC. Translated: CASSPRTSGQWACEQYF.

This clone was observed once. The chain is built from TRBV5-4 and TRBJ1-1; D gene ambiguous. The CDR3 is 14 amino acids. Germline V gene lookup returns CDR1 SGHNT and CDR2 YYREEE (reference sequence). V was trimmed by 3 bases and J by 4 bases, leaving 13 bases between them. This chain's CDR3 is CASSSPTSGTEAFF. CDR3 DNA: TGTGCCAGCAGCTCACCCACATCGGGCACTGAAGCTTTCTTT.

The rearrangement joins TRBV7-2 to TRBJ2-1; a weak D match, TRBD2 (5 bases). The CDR3 has 17 amino acids. V was cut by 2 bases and J by 6 bases, with 20 bases left in between. The germline V gene has CDR1 SGHTA and CDR2 FQGNSA. CDR3 bases: TGTGCCAGCAGCTTAACGTTTGAGGGTCTAGCTCGCAATGAGCAGTTCTTC. Protein sequence: CASSLTFEGLARNEQFF.

The chain links TRBV5-1 to TRBJ2-7, with 12 bases fitting TRBD2. Per germline, CDR1 SGHRS and CDR2 YFSETQ. CDR3 length: 17 residues. V lost 3 bases to trimming and J lost 2 bases; unmatched junction nucleotides: 9. The CDR3 is CASSSLAGGPDPYEQYF. CDR3 bases: TGCGCCAGCAGCTCTCTAGCGGGAGGGCCTGACCCCTACGAGCAGTACTTC.

The V and J genes are TRBV4-1 and TRBJ1-2; 10 nucleotides agree with TRBD1. V lost 0 bases, J lost 6 bases, and 7 bases stayed unmatched. The germline CDR1 and CDR2 sequences are MGHRA and YSYEKL. The CDR3 is 16 amino acids. CDR3 sequence reads: CASSQDPGQGVNGYTF. Here the CDR3 DNA reads TGCGCCAGCAGCCAAGATCCCGGACAGGGGGTAAATGGCTACACCTTC.

V gene TRBV6-1 combines with J gene TRBJ2-2; the match to TRBD1 covers 10 bases. Germline V gene sequence: CDR1 MNHNS, CDR2 SASEGT. The CDR3 is 15 amino acids. With V trimmed by 10 bases and J by 3 bases, 8 bases remained unmatched. In DNA form, the CDR3 reads TGTGCCACCAGAACGGACAGGGGGTACACCGGGGAGCTGTTTTTT. Amino acids: CATRTDRGYTGELFF.

CDR3 protein: CASSLTSGISHRGEQYF. In DNA, the CDR3 is TGTGCCAGCAGCTTAACCAGCGGGATTTCCCATAGGGGGGAGCAGTACTTC. The J gene is TRBJ2-7, the V gene TRBV11-3; maybe TRBD2 (7 bases). From germline, CDR1 is SGHNT and CDR2 YENEEA. This CDR3 has 17 residues. Trimming removed 2 bases from V and 7 bases from J, with 24 bases in between.

The chain is built from TRBV11-2 and TRBJ2-7; D is possibly TRBD2 (6 bases). Germline V lookup: CDR1 SGHAT, CDR2 FQNNGV. The length of the CDR3 is 15 residues. V was pared by 2 bases and J by 3 bases, with 14 bases between. The CDR3 reads CASSLKGAGNYEQYF. In nucleotides, the CDR3 is TGTGCCAGCAGCTTAAAGGGAGCGGGCAACTACGAGCAGTACTTC.

V and J are TRBV28 and TRBJ2-5, with 7 bases aligning to TRBD1. The CDR3 loop spans 17 amino acids. Germline CDR1 MDHEN, CDR2 SYDVKM. V lost 6 bases to trimming and J lost 7 bases; unmatched junction nucleotides: 20. CDR3 amino acids: CASSAHSHRGGRGTQYF. In nucleotides, the CDR3 is TGTGCCAGCAGCGCCCATAGCCACAGGGGTGGTCGGGGGACCCAGTACTTC.

The chain uses TRBV6-8 and TRBJ2-7; 10 bases map to TRBD1. In germline, CDR1 is MNHGY, CDR2 SAAAGT. This CDR3 has 16 residues. The junction had 10 bases not matched to a gene; V was cut back by 5 bases and J by 3 bases. Here the CDR3 DNA reads TGTGCCAGCAGTACCTTGAGGACAGGGGGTTGCTACGAGCAGTACTTC. This gives the protein CASSTLRTGGCYEQYF.

This sequence joins TRBV4-2 and TRBJ2-7; 10 nucleotides align to TRBD1. The V and J ends lost 0 bases and 2 bases, in that order; junction bases with no gene match: 7. Germline V lookup: CDR1 LGHNA, CDR2 YNFKEQ. The CDR3 covers 17 residues. CDR3 in amino acids: CASSQELQDRGPYEQYF. The CDR3 DNA follows: TGTGCCAGCAGCCAAGAGCTGCAAGACAGGGGGCCCTACGAGCAGTACTTC.

The chain employs TRBV6-5 and TRBJ1-5; D gene uncertain. Germline CDR1 is MNHEY and CDR2 is SVGAGI. The V gene lost 8 bases and the J gene lost 6 bases, with 14 bases spanning the gap. The CDR3 has 13 residues. CDR3 DNA sequence: TGTGCCAGCGGCGGAGGGTCGGGTCAGCCCCAGCATTTT. Translated, it gives CASGGGSGQPQHF.

The chain links TRBV6-5 to TRBJ2-7, with D perhaps matching TRBD2 (5 bases). V was cut by 2 bases and J by 5 bases, with 7 bases left in between. Looked up from germline, CDR1 is MNHEY and CDR2 is SVGAGI. The CDR3 runs to 12 residues. The CDR3 is CASSYPRDEQYF. CDR3 bases: TGTGCCAGCAGTTACCCGCGGGACGAGCAGTACTTC.

This CDR3 is CASGASGNTGELFF. The DNA for the CDR3 is TGTGCCAGCGGGGCTAGCGGGAACACCGGGGAGCTGTTTTTT. V usage is TRBV27 and J usage is TRBJ2-2; 7 bases are a match to TRBD2. In germline, CDR1 is MNHEY, CDR2 SMNVEV (reference sequence). CDR3 length: 14 residues. Trimming removed 8 bases from V and 1 base from J; junction bases left unmatched: 4.

The rearrangement links TRBV5-4 to TRBJ2-7; 15 bases align to TRBD2. J was trimmed by 6 bases and V by 3 bases; bases with no gene match: 1. The CDR3 consists of 14 residues. Germline V gene sequence: CDR1 SGHNT, CDR2 YYREEE (reference sequence). The CDR3 DNA is TGTGCCAGCAGCTCGGGACTAGCGGGGGGCGAGCAGTACTTC. Residues: CASSSGLAGGEQYF.

The J gene is TRBJ2-7, the V gene TRBV29-1; 7 bases are a match to TRBD1. The trim removed 7 bases at V and 2 bases at J, leaving 5 bases unmatched. CDR1 is SQVTM and CDR2 is ANQGSEA in the germline V gene. This CDR3 is 12 amino acids long. The CDR3 reads CSAVGQAYEQYF. Written as DNA, the CDR3 is TGCAGCGCTGTCGGACAGGCCTACGAGCAGTACTTC.

The chain combines TRBV7-2 with TRBJ2-5; 10 bases are shared with TRBD2. The CDR3 is made up of 18 amino acids. Germline V gene sequence: CDR1 SGHTA, CDR2 FQGNSA. Trimming cost V 2 bases and J 2 bases; bases outside gene matches: 11. As DNA, the CDR3 is TGTGCCAGCAGCTTAAAGGGTCTAGCGGGAGCCCTACAAGAGACCCAGTACTTC. As protein: CASSLKGLAGALQETQYF.

As for this clone: One junction end does not reproduce the germline sequence, and a read error may be involved. The gene calls are TRBV28 and TRBJ1-2; tentative D call: TRBD1 (5 bases). Germline V lookup: CDR1 MDHEN, CDR2 SYDVKM. The CDR3 spans 13 residues. DNA of the CDR3: TGTGCCACCCCCCGGGGGAATAACTATGGCTACCCCTTC. Its protein product is CATPRGNNYGYPF.

The V and J genes are TRBV7-9 and TRBJ1-1; weak D call: TRBD1 (5 bases). The germline gives CDR1 SEHNR, CDR2 FQNEAQ (reference sequence). V lost 2 bases and J lost 5, with 21 bases in between. This CDR3 has 17 residues. DNA for the CDR3: TGTGCCAGCAGCTTACATAAACAGGATCTCTTTGGGACTGAAGCTTTCTTT. Its translation: CASSLHKQDLFGTEAFF.

This rearrangement joins TRBV7-8 to TRBJ2-7, with a tentative D call TRBD2 (6 bases). The germline CDR1 and CDR2 sequences are SGHVS and FQNEAQ. The CDR3 sequence is 16 residues long. V was trimmed by 5 bases and J by 3 bases, leaving 20 bases between them. DNA for the CDR3: TGTGCCAGCAGCACCAAAGACGGGGGTGGGTACTACGAGCAGTACTTC. This codes for CASSTKDGGGYYEQYF.

The rearrangement uses TRBV6-4 and TRBJ2-1; the D gene is possibly TRBD1 (5 bases). V was trimmed by 2 bases and J by 2 bases, leaving 13 bases between them. Per germline, CDR1 MRHNA and CDR2 SNTAGT. The CDR3 totals 16 residues. CDR3 region: CASSDIYRSPYNEQFF. The CDR3, as DNA: TGTGCCAGCAGTGACATCTACAGGTCCCCCTACAATGAGCAGTTCTTC.

The chain links TRBV18 to TRBJ2-7; 8 bases map to TRBD2. Trimming removed 0 bases from V and 0 bases from J; junction bases left unmatched: 10. The germline V gene has CDR1 KGHSH and CDR2 LQKENI. The CDR3 loop spans 18 amino acids. The CDR3 spells CASSPPQRGREFSYEQYF. CDR3 DNA: TGTGCCAGCTCACCACCGCAGCGGGGGCGGGAGTTCTCCTACGAGCAGTACTTC.

The chain joins TRBV29-1 to TRBJ2-7, with D perhaps matching TRBD1 (6 bases). With 0 bases removed from V and 6 bases from J, the gap between germline ends came to 15 bases. CDR3 length equals 14 residues. Looked up from germline, CDR1 is SQVTM and CDR2 is ANQGSEA. The CDR3 spells CSVEDVGARGEQYF. The CDR3 DNA reads as TGCAGCGTTGAAGATGTGGGGGCACGGGGCGAGCAGTACTTC.